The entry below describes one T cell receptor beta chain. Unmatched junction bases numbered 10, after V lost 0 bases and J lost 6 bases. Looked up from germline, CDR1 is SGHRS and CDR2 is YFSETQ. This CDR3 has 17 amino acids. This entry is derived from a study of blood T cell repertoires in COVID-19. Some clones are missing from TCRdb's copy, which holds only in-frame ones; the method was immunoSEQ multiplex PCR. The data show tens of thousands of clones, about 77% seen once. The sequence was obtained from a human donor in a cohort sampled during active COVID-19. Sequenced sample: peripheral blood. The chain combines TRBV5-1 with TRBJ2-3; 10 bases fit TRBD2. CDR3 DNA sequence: TGCGCCAGCAGCTTGGCCCTAGCGGGAGCCCGGGGGGATACGCAGTATTTT. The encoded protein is CASSLALAGARGDTQYF.